This T cell receptor beta chain was sequenced in a study of cytomegalovirus exposure and HLA in healthy donors. Sequencing used immunoSEQ multiplex PCR; TCRdb keeps in-frame clones, though not all of them. The sample has roughly 330,000 clones, around 90% seen once. Looked up from germline, CDR1 is MDHEN and CDR2 is SYDVKM. This CDR3 comprises 15 residues. V lost 7 bases to trimming and J lost 6 bases; unmatched junction nucleotides: 9. The clonotype originates from a woman younger than 45 in good health and CMV-seropositive. The sequencing input was PBMCs. This chain uses TRBV28 with TRBJ1-5, with 10 nucleotides matching TRBD1. In nucleotides, the CDR3 is TGTGCCAGCAAGACCCGAGGACAGGGGGGTCAGCCCCAGCATTTT. Translation: CASKTRGQGGQPQHF.